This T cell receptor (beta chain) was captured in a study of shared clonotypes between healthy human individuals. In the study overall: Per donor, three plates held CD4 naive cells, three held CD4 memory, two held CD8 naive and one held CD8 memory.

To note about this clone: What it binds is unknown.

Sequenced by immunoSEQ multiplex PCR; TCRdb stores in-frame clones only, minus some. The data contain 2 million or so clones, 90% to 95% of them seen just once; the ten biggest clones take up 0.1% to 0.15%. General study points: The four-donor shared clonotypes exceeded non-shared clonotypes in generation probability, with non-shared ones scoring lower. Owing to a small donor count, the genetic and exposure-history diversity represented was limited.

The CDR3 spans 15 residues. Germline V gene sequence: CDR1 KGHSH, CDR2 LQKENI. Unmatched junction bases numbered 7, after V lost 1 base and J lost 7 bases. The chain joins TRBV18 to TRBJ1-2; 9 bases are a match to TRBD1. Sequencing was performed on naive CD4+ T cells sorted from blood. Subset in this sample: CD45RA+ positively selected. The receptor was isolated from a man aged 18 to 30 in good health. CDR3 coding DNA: TGTGCCAGCTCACCACAACCCGGGACAGGGTCTGGCTACACCTTC. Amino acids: CASSPQPGTGSGYTF.